The sequence of this TCR beta chain was determined in a study of OX40 agonist ivuxolimab in advanced cancers. TCRdb's copy holds only in-frame clones and misses some; the assay was immunoSEQ multiplex PCR. The sample shows 20,000 to 30,000 clones, 65% to 85% of them seen only once. Trimming took 2 bases from V and 9 from J; bases not matched to a gene: 2. In germline, CDR1 is SGHAT, CDR2 FQNNGV. The CDR3 spans 15 residues. This clone has just one count. V and J are TRBV11-2 and TRBJ1-6; 12 bases agree with TRBD1. The input for sequencing was CD4+ or CD8+ T cells sorted from blood, taken in a trial of the OX40 agonist ivuxolimab. The TCR comes from an adult with an advanced solid tumor such as melanoma, head and neck, liver or kidney cancer. DNA of the CDR3: TGTGCCAGCAGCTTACAGGGACAGGGGGCTTCACCCCTCCACTTT. Its protein is CASSLQGQGASPLHF.